This TCR beta chain emerged from a study of CD8 T cells in Susac syndrome. Random hexamers were used to reverse transcribe the RNA input (about 0.5 to 1 ug). TCRdb re-called the immunoSEQ multiplex PCR reads with MiXCR, one entry per CDR3 protein. In the table there are a few hundred thousand distinct CDR3 sequences, about 96% of which are singletons. The CDR3 contains 11 residues. Deletions cut 3 bases from V and 4 bases from J, with 5 bases between. Germline loops: CDR1 SQVTM, CDR2 ANQGSEA. The sample taken for sequencing was CD4+ T cells from PBMCs. The rearrangement links TRBV29-1 to TRBJ2-3, with D uncertain. The TCR was taken from a human donor with multiple sclerosis. As DNA, the CDR3 is TGCAGCGTTGAGTCCCCAGATACGCAGTATTTT. The encoded protein is CSVESPDTQYF.